This T cell receptor beta chain was recovered during a study of control samples from healthy donors and cancer patients (dated by TCRdb to 2020 to 2021). Library preparation was by the immunoSEQ multiplex PCR assay. In its TCRdb copy, this immuneACCESS table keeps in-frame sequences only and misses some clones. Where compared with another copy, unresolved V genes explain less than half of these, and the others have no known cause. The table for this sample lists some 45,000 clones; roughly 83% of them were counted only once. The top ten constitute about half of the sample. Points on this clone: Its cognate antigen has yet to be identified. Base quality data are lacking; no much larger clone is found one base away.

Sequenced material: blood. The receptor was derived from a man in his sixties in good health.

The DNA is as follows: TGTGCCAGCTCCCGCGGGACAAGGGCCTACGAGCAGTACTTC. The resulting protein is CASSRGTRAYEQYF. Recombination joined TRBV27 with TRBJ2-7; the D gene is perhaps TRBD1 or TRBD2, each of them matching over 6 bases. CDR3 length: 14 amino acids, cysteine to phenylalanine. Only CDR3 DNA remains: 42 bases, in frame from the first base. The germline V gene (reference sequence) yields MNHEY for CDR1 and SMNVEV for CDR2. Trimming at the junction amounts to 8 bases on V and 2 bases on J, and the germline ends lie 16 bases apart.